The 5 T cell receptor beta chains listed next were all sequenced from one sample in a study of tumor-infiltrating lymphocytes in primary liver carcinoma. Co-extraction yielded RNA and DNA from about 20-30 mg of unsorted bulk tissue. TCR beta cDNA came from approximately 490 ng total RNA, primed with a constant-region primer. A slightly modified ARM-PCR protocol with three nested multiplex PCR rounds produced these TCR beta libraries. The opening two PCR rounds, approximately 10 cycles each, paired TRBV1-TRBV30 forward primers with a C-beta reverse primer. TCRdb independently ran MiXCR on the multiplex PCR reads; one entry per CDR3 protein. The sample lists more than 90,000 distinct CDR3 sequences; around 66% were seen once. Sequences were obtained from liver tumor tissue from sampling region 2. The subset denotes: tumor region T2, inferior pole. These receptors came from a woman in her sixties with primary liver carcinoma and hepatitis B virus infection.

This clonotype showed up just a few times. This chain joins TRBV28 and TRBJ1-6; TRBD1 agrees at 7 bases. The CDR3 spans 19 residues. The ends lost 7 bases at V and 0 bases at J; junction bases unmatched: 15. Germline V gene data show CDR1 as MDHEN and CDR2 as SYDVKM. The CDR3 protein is CASTPNRDRYTSYNSPLHF. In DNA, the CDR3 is TGTGCCAGCACCCCTAACCGGGACAGATATACCTCCTATAATTCACCCCTCCACTTT.

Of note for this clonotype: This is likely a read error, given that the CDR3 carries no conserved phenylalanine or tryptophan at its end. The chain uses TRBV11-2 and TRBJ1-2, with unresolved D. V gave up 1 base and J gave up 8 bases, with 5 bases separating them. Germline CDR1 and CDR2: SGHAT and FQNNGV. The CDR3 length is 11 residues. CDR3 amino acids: CASSLVGGYTL. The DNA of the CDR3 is TGTGCCAGCAGCTTAGTAGGGGGCTACACCCTA.

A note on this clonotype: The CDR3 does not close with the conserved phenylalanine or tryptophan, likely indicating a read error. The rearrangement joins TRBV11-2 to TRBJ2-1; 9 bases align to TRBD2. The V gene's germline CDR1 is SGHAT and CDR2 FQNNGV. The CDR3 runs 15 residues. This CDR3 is CASSLVGGRENGQFL. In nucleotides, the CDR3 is TGTGCCAGCAGCTTAGTGGGCGGGAGGGAAAATGGGCAGTTCTTA.

The CDR3 sequence: CASNLDLSGLEGEGIDTQYF. CDR3 DNA sequence: TGTGCCAGCAATTTAGATCTAAGTGGGTTAGAGGGAGAAGGGATAGATACGCAGTATTTT. V gene TRBV11-2 combines with J gene TRBJ2-3; maybe TRBD2 (5 bases). Trimming took 7 bases from V and 5 from J, leaving 34 bases between them. The CDR3 sequence is 20 residues long. Germline assignment: CDR1 SGHAT and CDR2 FQNNGV.

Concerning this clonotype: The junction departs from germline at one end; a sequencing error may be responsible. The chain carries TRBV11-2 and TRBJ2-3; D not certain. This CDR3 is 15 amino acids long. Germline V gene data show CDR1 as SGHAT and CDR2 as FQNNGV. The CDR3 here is CASRPTAFSTDTQHF. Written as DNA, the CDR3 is TGTGCCAGCAGGCCGACGGCGTTTAGCACAGATACGCAGCACTTT.